The entry below describes one T cell receptor beta chain. All enrollees were about 18 to 90 years old and from 24 US areas. In the authors' methods: It was from reference gene primer amplification that nucleated cell counts were estimated. The method was immunoSEQ multiplex PCR; TCRdb's version includes in-frame clones alone and lacks a portion of them. V and J calls and clone size come straight from that table; D and trimming were deduced from the DNA. The sample yields a few hundred thousand clones, around 91% seen once. This sample is part of a study of blood T cell repertoires in COVID-19. Overall study context: The United States, Italy and Spain supplied acute and convalescent COVID-19 samples. Sources were T cells, B-cell-depleted T cells, or PBMCs; the material itself was cDNA or gDNA.

Germline CDR1 MNHNS, CDR2 SASEGT. CDR3 length: 14 amino acids. V dropped 0 bases and J dropped 10 bases, with 10 bases sitting between them. The sample comprised PBMCs or T cells enriched from blood (not recorded which). This clonotype originated in a man aged 25-40 years who had recovered from COVID-19. This chain connects TRBV6-1 to TRBJ1-6, with D perhaps matching TRBD1 (6 bases). CDR3: CASSEAGQNSPLHF. The DNA of the CDR3 is TGTGCCAGCAGTGAAGCCGGACAGAACTCACCCCTCCACTTT.